The rows below give T cell receptor beta chains drawn from one sample of a study of blood T cell repertoires in COVID-19. TCRdb's copy holds only in-frame clones and misses some; the assay was immunoSEQ multiplex PCR. The sample includes about 190,000 clones, around 78% of them seen just once. The source material was peripheral blood. The origin of the receptors is a woman older than 75 with active or convalescent COVID-19. Each CDR3 is given with its conserved first and last residue.

v_call	j_call	cdr3_aa
TRBV6-5	TRBJ2-2	CASSTAGGPTGELFF
TRBV19	TRBJ2-7	CASSVGVATDTPYEQYF
TRBV12-5	TRBJ2-5	CASALHGVPETQYF
TRBV11-2	TRBJ2-5	CASSFDRGSYETQYF
TRBV7-8	TRBJ2-2	CASSNPSQGRGPGHTGELFF
TRBV28	TRBJ1-1	CASNNKRQENTEAFF
TRBV6-1	TRBJ2-7	CASSDPRTSGNYEQYF
TRBV28	TRBJ2-1	CASSLVGGYNEQFF
TRBV4-1	TRBJ2-1	CASSQGGSGGPYNEQFF
TRBV10-3	TRBJ2-5	CAISENRGTQYF
TRBV7-2	TRBJ1-1	CASSLAGQGYTEAFF
TRBV5-1	TRBJ2-7	CASSSWAGVDEQYF
TRBV5-1	TRBJ1-1	CASSLEGTGTTEAFF
TRBV27	TRBJ2-5	CASSARGTETQYF
TRBV5-4	TRBJ2-1	CASSPGTSGYNEQFF
TRBV7-2	TRBJ1-1	CASSLTPWTGANTEAFF
TRBV5-1	TRBJ2-4	CASSLWGGIQYF
TRBV19	TRBJ1-4	CASSIAGRGREKLFF
TRBV9	TRBJ2-5	CASSVSGVGETQYF
TRBV30	TRBJ2-7	CAWRRQGVDEQYF